One and the same sample provided the 21 T cell receptor beta chains below, sequenced in a study of molecular identifiers for immune sequencing clone quantification (dated 2018 in TCRdb). The method was PCR. Sequencing was performed on a NextSeq 500. TCRdb applied fastp at Q25 and MiXCR to the public reads, then kept only in-frame beta chains. CDR3 protein duplicates are merged, each entry listing the most common genes and DNA. The sample profile shows 490,000 or so distinct CDR3 sequences; about 25% of them were found once. Together, the top ten hold just over 0.75% of the sample. The sample comprised naive CD8+ T cells from blood, with Jurkat cell RNA spiked in. What this sample's cell subset or site label stands for: FACS-sorted CD8+CD4-CCR7+CD45RA+ naive T cells. The receptors derive from a human donor in good health. Some libraries in this study had Jurkat cell RNA spiked in.

This clonotype was counted only a few times. The chain links TRBV19 to TRBJ2-2; D possibly corresponds to TRBD1 (6 bases). Looked up from germline, CDR1 is LNHDA and CDR2 is SQIVND (reference sequence). The V and J ends lost 6 bases and 1 base respectively, with 21 bases between them. This CDR3 is 18 amino acids long. Written as DNA, the CDR3 is TGTGCCAGTAGGTTAGGGGGACGCAAATTCCTGAACACCGGGGAGCTGTTTTTT. Translation: CASRLGGRKFLNTGELFF.

This clonotype has a handful of counts. The chain is built from TRBV5-4 and TRBJ2-2; D is perhaps TRBD2 (5 bases). Germline V CDR1 and CDR2: SGHNT, YYREEE (reference sequence). CDR3 length: 16 amino acids. V gave up 0 bases and J gave up 2 bases, with 11 bases separating them. CDR3 in amino acids: CASSLVEDGNTGELFF. Here the CDR3 DNA reads TGTGCCAGCAGCTTGGTGGAGGACGGTAACACCGGGGAGCTGTTTTTT. The full variable domain, completed using reference TRBV5-4 and TRBJ2-2, is ETGVTQSPTHLIKTRGQQVTLRCSSQSGHNTVSWYQQALGQGPQFIFQYYREEENGRGNFPPRFSGLQFPNYSSELNVNALELDDSALYLCASSLVEDGNTGELFFGEGSRLTVL.

The chain is built from TRBV11-2 and TRBJ2-2, with 12 bases aligning to TRBD2. CDR3 length: 16 amino acids. Looked up from germline, CDR1 is SGHAT and CDR2 is FQNNGV. V lost 5 bases, J lost 4 bases, and 5 bases stayed unmatched. In DNA form, the CDR3 reads TGTGCCAGCAGCCTCCGACTAGCGGGAGCCACCGGGGAGCTGTTTTTT. This gives the protein CASSLRLAGATGELFF. Filled out from reference TRBV11-2 and TRBJ2-2, the complete variable domain reads EAGVAQSPRYKIIEKRQSVAFWCNPISGHATLYWYQQILGQGPKLLIQFQNNGVVDDSQLPKDRFSAERLKGVDSTLKIQPAKLEDSAVYLCASSLRLAGATGELFFGEGSRLTVL.

A few counts support this clonotype. The genes are TRBV9 and TRBJ1-4; TRBD1 is a possible D gene (6 bases). This CDR3 has 14 residues. Trimming left V 5 bases short and J 8 bases short, with 16 bases between. Germline V gene sequence: CDR1 SGDLS, CDR2 YYNGEE. The DNA of the CDR3 is TGTGCCAGCAGTGCAGGGGAAGGGTACGAAAAACTGTTTTTT. This translates into CASSAGEGYEKLFF.

This clonotype was observed a handful of times. This rearrangement joins TRBV19 to TRBJ1-5, with 7 bases that match TRBD1. V lost 2 bases, J lost 7 bases, and 5 bases stayed unmatched. Germline V lookup: CDR1 LNHDA, CDR2 SQIVND (reference sequence). The CDR3 runs 14 residues. CDR3 sequence: CASSITGVAQPQHF. The CDR3 nucleotides read TGTGCCAGTAGTATAACAGGGGTGGCACAGCCCCAGCATTTT. Filled out from reference TRBV19 and TRBJ1-5, the complete variable domain reads DGGITQSPKYLFRKEGQNVTLSCEQNLNHDAMYWYRQDPGQGLRLIYYSQIVNDFQKGDIAEGYSVSREKKESFPLTVTSAQKNPTAFYLCASSITGVAQPQHFGDGTRLSIL.

V usage is TRBV7-7 and J usage is TRBJ2-7; D remains ambiguous. This CDR3 comprises 13 residues. CDR1 SSHAT and CDR2 FNYEAQ come from the germline V gene (reference sequence). CDR3 in DNA: TGTGCTCGCAGCTTATTTTCCGTTCACCAGCAGTACTTC. Its protein product is CARSLFSVHQQYF.

This clonotype was found a few times. V gene TRBV20-1 combines with J gene TRBJ2-2, with a tentative D call TRBD1 (6 bases). CDR3 length: 14 residues. V was pared by 4 bases and J by 3 bases, with 12 bases between. In germline, CDR1 is DFQATT, CDR2 SNEGSKA (reference sequence). DNA for the CDR3: TGCAGTGCTATCAGGGGACCTTACACCGGGGAGCTGTTTTTT. This encodes CSAIRGPYTGELFF.

As for this clonotype: Without the conserved terminal phenylalanine or tryptophan, this CDR3 likely stems from a read error. The chain joins TRBV6-5 to TRBJ1-1, with 9 bases aligning to TRBD1. The CDR3 is 14 amino acids. The J segment lost 8 bases and the V segment lost 0 bases, leaving 4 bases of the junction unmatched. CDR1 and CDR2 (germline): MNHEY, SVGAGI. The CDR3 DNA reads as TGTGCCAGCAGTTACTCGAGGACAGGGGAAGAAGCTTTCTCT. Protein sequence: CASSYSRTGEEAFS.

This clonotype has only a few counts. This rearrangement joins TRBV7-9 to TRBJ2-7, with D maybe TRBD2 (5 bases). This CDR3 has 17 amino acids. The germline V gene encodes CDR1 SEHNR and CDR2 FQNEAQ (reference sequence). The germline V and J ends were trimmed by 0 bases and 0 bases, with 15 bases remaining between them. Here the CDR3 DNA reads TGTGCCAGCAGCTTAGCGGGCGTCGAGGGTGTCTCCTACGAGCAGTACTTC. Encoded protein: CASSLAGVEGVSYEQYF.

This clonotype has ten or more counts. The chain links TRBV7-2 to TRBJ1-5; D perhaps matches TRBD1 (6 bases). This CDR3 is built from 15 residues. Germline CDR1 is SGHTA and CDR2 is FQGNSA. The ends were cut back, 6 bases at V and 1 base at J, with 13 bases in the middle. CDR3 amino acids: CASSPDSRSNQPQHF. CDR3 nucleotides: TGTGCCAGCAGTCCGGACAGTCGAAGCAATCAGCCCCAGCATTTT.

This clonotype was picked up many times. The chain has TRBV12-3 or TRBV12-4 and TRBJ2-3; the match to TRBD1 covers 7 bases. V dropped 5 bases and J dropped 5; count of bases not matched to a gene: 19. The CDR3 has 18 residues. The CDR3 protein is CASSPTPDRAELEDTQYF. The CDR3 coding sequence is TGTGCCAGCAGTCCAACCCCCGACAGGGCTGAATTAGAAGATACGCAGTATTTT.

This chain connects TRBV7-8 to TRBJ1-5, with a weak D call TRBD1 (5 bases). There are 21 residues in the CDR3. The V gene lost 5 bases and the J gene lost 0 bases, with 29 bases spanning the gap. Germline-derived CDR1 and CDR2 are SGHVS and FQNEAQ. CDR3 region: CASSVMYLPGRNDNSNQPQHF. DNA for the CDR3: TGTGCCAGCAGCGTAATGTACCTTCCGGGACGGAACGACAATAGCAATCAGCCCCAGCATTTT.

The table lists this clonotype with many counts. This rearrangement joins TRBV6-2 or TRBV6-3 to TRBJ2-3; D assignment may be TRBD1 or TRBD2 (5 bases each). Germline CDR1 reads MNHEY; CDR2 reads SVGEGT. Trimming removed 5 bases from V and 5 bases from J, with 11 bases in between. CDR3 length: 13 residues. CDR3 DNA sequence: TGTGCCAGCAGTACTAGTAGGGGAGATACGCAGTATTTT. It is translated as CASSTSRGDTQYF.

There are many counts of this clonotype. The J gene is TRBJ2-1, the V gene TRBV12-3 or TRBV12-4; 8 bases match TRBD1. The CDR3 extends over 13 amino acids. J was trimmed by 8 bases and V by 3 bases; bases with no gene match: 3. Written as DNA, the CDR3 is TGTGCCAGCAGTTTCACAGGGGGAGATGAGCAGTTCTTC. Amino acids: CASSFTGGDEQFF.

The genes are TRBV10-3 and TRBJ2-3; 9 bases match TRBD1. The germline V gene encodes CDR1 ENHRY and CDR2 SYGVKD. Trimming cost V 4 bases and J 2 bases; bases outside gene matches: 7. CDR3 length: 16 amino acids. This CDR3 reads CAISADRDRATDTQYF. The CDR3 DNA reads TGTGCCATCAGTGCTGACCGGGACAGGGCCACAGATACGCAGTATTTT.

This clonotype showed up just a few times. The rearrangement joins TRBV19 to TRBJ1-1; D gene unclear. Trimming took 4 bases from V and 1 from J, leaving 13 bases between them. CDR3 length: 15 amino acids. Germline V gene lookup returns CDR1 LNHDA and CDR2 SQIVND (reference sequence). The CDR3 DNA follows: TGTGCCAGTAGTACTATTAAAGAGGGGAACACTGAAGCTTTCTTT. Protein sequence: CASSTIKEGNTEAFF.

This clonotype was picked up many times. The chain has TRBV25-1 and TRBJ2-7; 9 bases map to TRBD1. The CDR3 is made up of 16 amino acids. Germline V lookup: CDR1 MGHDK, CDR2 SYGVNS. Germline trimming cut 3 bases from V and 4 bases from J; bases unmatched to any gene: 10. CDR3 in DNA: TGTGCCAGCAGTGAGCTATTGGGGACAGGGCATTACGAGCAGTACTTC. As protein: CASSELLGTGHYEQYF.

To note about this clonotype: Mismatch with germline at one junction end may stem from a read error. The chain joins TRBV9 to TRBJ2-5, with TRBD2 matching over 10 bases. Germline values: CDR1 SGDLS, CDR2 YYNGEE. This CDR3 spans 14 amino acids. This CDR3 reads CAGSTSGAQETQYF. CDR3 sequence (DNA): TGTGCCGGCAGCACTAGCGGGGCCCAAGAGACCCAGTACTTC. Full variable domain (remainder filled in from reference TRBV9 and TRBJ2-5): DSGVTQTPKHLITATGQRVTLRCSPRSGDLSVYWYQQSLDQGLQFLIQYYNGEERAKGNILERFSAQQFPDLHSELNLSSLELGDSALYFCAGSTSGAQETQYFGPGTRLLVL.

This clonotype showed up many times. The chain combines TRBV30 with TRBJ1-1; 8 bases are shared with TRBD1. This CDR3 is 13 amino acids long. Trimming removed 1 base from V and 6 bases from J; junction bases left unmatched: 4. Germline assignment: CDR1 GTSNPN and CDR2 SVGIG (reference sequence). CDR3 amino acids: CAWSGQGTAEAFF. The CDR3 DNA reads TGTGCCTGGAGTGGACAGGGGACGGCTGAAGCTTTCTTT.

The chain carries TRBV27 and TRBJ1-2; no definite D call. V was clipped by 3 bases and J by 8 bases, with 16 bases between them. The CDR3 is made up of 14 amino acids. Germline CDR1 MNHEY, CDR2 SMNVEV (reference sequence). The CDR3 sequence: CASSFSLRTGGYTF. In DNA, the CDR3 is TGTGCCAGCAGTTTCTCACTTAGGACTGGAGGCTACACCTTC.

The V and J genes are TRBV7-9 and TRBJ2-5; D tentatively reads TRBD1 or TRBD2 (5 bases each). Trimming stripped 5 bases from V and 7 bases from J, with 14 bases between. Germline CDR1 SEHNR, CDR2 FQNEAQ (reference sequence). The CDR3 covers 13 residues. This CDR3 is CASSTPTGATQYF. In DNA form, the CDR3 reads TGTGCCAGCAGCACCCCCACCGGGGCGACCCAGTACTTC.